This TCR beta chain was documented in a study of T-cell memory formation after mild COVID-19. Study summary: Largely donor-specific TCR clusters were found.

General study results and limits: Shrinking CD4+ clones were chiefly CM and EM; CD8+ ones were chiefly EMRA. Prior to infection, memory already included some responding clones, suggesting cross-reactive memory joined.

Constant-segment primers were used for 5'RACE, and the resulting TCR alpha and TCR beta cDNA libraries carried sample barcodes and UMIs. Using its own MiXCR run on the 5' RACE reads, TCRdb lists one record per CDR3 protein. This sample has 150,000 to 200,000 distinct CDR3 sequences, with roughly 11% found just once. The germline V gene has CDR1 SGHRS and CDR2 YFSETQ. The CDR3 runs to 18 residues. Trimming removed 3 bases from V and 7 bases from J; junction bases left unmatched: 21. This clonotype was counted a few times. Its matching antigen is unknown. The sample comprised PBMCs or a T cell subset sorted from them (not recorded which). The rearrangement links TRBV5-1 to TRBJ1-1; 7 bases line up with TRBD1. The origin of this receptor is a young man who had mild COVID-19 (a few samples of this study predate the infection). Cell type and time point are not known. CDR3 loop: CASSSAEGRGRQGSEAFF. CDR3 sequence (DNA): TGCGCCAGCAGCTCCGCCGAGGGGAGGGGAAGACAGGGAAGTGAAGCTTTCTTT.